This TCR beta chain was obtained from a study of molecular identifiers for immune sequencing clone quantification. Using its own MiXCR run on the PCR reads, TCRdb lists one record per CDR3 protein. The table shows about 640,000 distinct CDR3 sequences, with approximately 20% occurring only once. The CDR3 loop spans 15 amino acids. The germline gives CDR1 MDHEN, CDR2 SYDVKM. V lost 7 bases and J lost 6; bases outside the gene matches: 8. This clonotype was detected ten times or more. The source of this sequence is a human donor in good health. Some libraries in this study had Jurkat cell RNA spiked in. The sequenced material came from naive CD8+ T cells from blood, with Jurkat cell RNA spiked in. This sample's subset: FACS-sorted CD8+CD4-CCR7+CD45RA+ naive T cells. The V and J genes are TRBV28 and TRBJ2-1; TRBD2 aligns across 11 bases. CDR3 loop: CASTSGTSGPNEQFF. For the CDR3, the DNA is TGTGCCAGCACCTCGGGGACTAGCGGTCCCAATGAGCAGTTCTTC.